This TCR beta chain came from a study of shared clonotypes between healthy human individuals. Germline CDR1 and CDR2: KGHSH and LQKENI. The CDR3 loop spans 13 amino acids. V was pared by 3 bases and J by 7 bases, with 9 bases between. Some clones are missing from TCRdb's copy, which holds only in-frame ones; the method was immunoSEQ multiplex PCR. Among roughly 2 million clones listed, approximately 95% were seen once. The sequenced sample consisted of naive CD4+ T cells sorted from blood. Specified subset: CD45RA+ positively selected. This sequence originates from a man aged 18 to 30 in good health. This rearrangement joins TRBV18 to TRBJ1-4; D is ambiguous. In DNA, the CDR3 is TGTGCCAGCTCACCGGTCGAGGGTGAAAAACTGTTTTTT. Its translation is CASSPVEGEKLFF.